A selection of T cell receptor beta chains follows, all from one sample in a study of metastatic and nonmetastatic thyroid tumors. With MiXCR, TCRdb reprocessed the PCR reads. The profile shows approximately 90,000 clones, roughly 8.6% of them singletons. Sample: blood. Receptors originate from a female donor with papillary thyroid cancer or a benign thyroid nodule (not recorded which). Some clones in this sample may be carry-over from other donors' samples. Each CDR3 is given with its conserved first and last residue. The order of the fields is V gene, D gene, clone size, J gene, CDR3 DNA, CDR3 protein. A D gene is named only where the DNA matches it firmly. The size entry is marked missing in some rows and otherwise reads once, few, many or a size class.

v_call: TRBV29-1; d_call: .; clone_size: many; j_call: TRBJ2-5; cdr3_nt: TGCAGCGTTGGCGCAGTAGGGCTAGCAGAAGAGACCCAGTACTTC; cdr3_aa: CSVGAVGLAEETQYF
v_call: TRBV28; d_call: .; clone_size: many; j_call: TRBJ1-1; cdr3_nt: TGTGCCAGCAGTCTAGGGGGTTCTGGAAACACTGAAGCTTTCTTT; cdr3_aa: CASSLGGSGNTEAFF
v_call: TRBV12-3/TRBV12-4; d_call: .; clone_size: many; j_call: TRBJ2-1; cdr3_nt: TGTGCCAGCAGTTTATACAATGAGCAGTTCTTC; cdr3_aa: CASSLYNEQFF
v_call: TRBV6-1; d_call: TRBD2; clone_size: many; j_call: TRBJ2-7; cdr3_nt: TGTGCCAGCAAAGTAGGGACTAGCGGGGGTTACGAGCAGTACTTC; cdr3_aa: CASKVGTSGGYEQYF
v_call: TRBV5-8; d_call: TRBD1; clone_size: many; j_call: TRBJ1-5; cdr3_nt: TGTGCCAGCAGCGGAGGGACAGCGATATTGGGTCAGCCCCAGCATTTT; cdr3_aa: CASSGGTAILGQPQHF
v_call: TRBV28; d_call: .; clone_size: few; j_call: TRBJ1-5; cdr3_nt: TGTGCCAGCAGTACCCGGACAGAACACAATCAGCCCCAGCATTTT; cdr3_aa: CASSTRTEHNQPQHF
v_call: TRBV20-1; d_call: .; clone_size: many; j_call: TRBJ1-6; cdr3_nt: TGCAGTGCTAGACAGGCGATTAATTCACCCCTCCACTTT; cdr3_aa: CSARQAINSPLHF
v_call: TRBV19; d_call: TRBD1; clone_size: .; j_call: TRBJ1-5; cdr3_nt: TGTGCCAGTAGCGTAATGACAGGGGGCACCTTTAGCAATCAGCCCCAGCATTTT; cdr3_aa: CASSVMTGGTFSNQPQHF
v_call: TRBV24-1; d_call: TRBD1; clone_size: many; j_call: TRBJ2-7; cdr3_nt: TGTGCCACCAGTGGCCCAACGGGACAGGGATCCTACGAGCAGTACTTC; cdr3_aa: CATSGPTGQGSYEQYF
v_call: TRBV10-1; d_call: .; clone_size: many; j_call: TRBJ1-5; cdr3_nt: TGCGCCAGCAGTGAGGACAGCCTCAATCAGCCCCAGCATTTT; cdr3_aa: CASSEDSLNQPQHF
v_call: TRBV2; d_call: TRBD1; clone_size: many; j_call: TRBJ1-6; cdr3_nt: TGTGCCAGCACCAGGACAGGGGGCGATTCACCCCTCCACTTT; cdr3_aa: CASTRTGGDSPLHF
v_call: TRBV20-1; d_call: TRBD1; clone_size: many; j_call: TRBJ1-5; cdr3_nt: TGCAGTGCTACGGGACAGCCTAATAGCAATCAGCCCCAGCATTTT; cdr3_aa: CSATGQPNSNQPQHF
v_call: TRBV20-1; d_call: TRBD1; clone_size: many; j_call: TRBJ2-2; cdr3_nt: TGCAGCCTCGGGACAGGGACGAACACCGGGGAGCTGTTTTTT; cdr3_aa: CSLGTGTNTGELFF
v_call: TRBV28; d_call: TRBD1; clone_size: many; j_call: TRBJ1-1; cdr3_nt: TGTGCCAGCAGTCCGATGGACAGGTTGAACACTGAAGCTTTCTTT; cdr3_aa: CASSPMDRLNTEAFF
v_call: TRBV7-3; d_call: TRBD2; clone_size: few; j_call: TRBJ2-5; cdr3_nt: TGTGCCAGCAGCTTAGGGGTAGCGGGGGGTTCAAAAGAGACACAGTACTTC; cdr3_aa: CASSLGVAGGSKETQYF
v_call: TRBV28; d_call: TRBD1; clone_size: many; j_call: TRBJ2-4; cdr3_nt: TGTGCCAGCAGTCCCCCGGGACAGGGGATTCTTGAAAACATTCAGTACTTC; cdr3_aa: CASSPPGQGILENIQYF
v_call: TRBV9; d_call: .; clone_size: .; j_call: TRBJ1-1; cdr3_nt: TGTGCCAGCAGCGTCGGACAAGCGAACACTGAAGCTTTCTTT; cdr3_aa: CASSVGQANTEAFF
v_call: TRBV6-1; d_call: .; clone_size: many; j_call: TRBJ1-2; cdr3_nt: TGTGCCAGCAGAAAGATCACGGGCTATGGCTACACCTTC; cdr3_aa: CASRKITGYGYTF
v_call: TRBV5-5; d_call: .; clone_size: many; j_call: TRBJ2-7; cdr3_nt: TGTGCCAGCAGCGACATAGGATACGAGCAGTACTTC; cdr3_aa: CASSDIGYEQYF
v_call: TRBV3-1; d_call: TRBD1; clone_size: .; j_call: TRBJ1-4; cdr3_nt: TGTGCCAGCAGCAAGGGGGCTTATGAAAAACTGTTTTTT; cdr3_aa: CASSKGAYEKLFF
v_call: TRBV28; d_call: TRBD1; clone_size: many; j_call: TRBJ1-1; cdr3_nt: TGTGCCAGCAGTTTCGGACAGGGAAGGACTGAAGCTTTCTTT; cdr3_aa: CASSFGQGRTEAFF
v_call: TRBV20-1; d_call: .; clone_size: many; j_call: TRBJ1-2; cdr3_nt: TGCAGTGCTAGAGAGTCCGGGACATTCAGCTACACCTTC; cdr3_aa: CSARESGTFSYTF
v_call: TRBV6-2/TRBV6-3; d_call: .; clone_size: many; j_call: TRBJ2-4; cdr3_nt: TGTGCCAGCAGTTACTCGATGGGTGGAGGGGCCAAAAACATTCAGTACTTC; cdr3_aa: CASSYSMGGGAKNIQYF
v_call: TRBV30; d_call: .; clone_size: once; j_call: TRBJ1-2; cdr3_nt: TGTGCCTGGAGTCACACGGGAATCGATGGCTGCACCTTC; cdr3_aa: CAWSHTGIDGCTF
v_call: TRBV11-2; d_call: .; clone_size: .; j_call: TRBJ1-2; cdr3_nt: TGTGCCAGCAGCTTTATCCGCAGGTACCCACGCTATGGCTACACCTTC; cdr3_aa: CASSFIRRYPRYGYTF
v_call: TRBV20-1; d_call: TRBD2; clone_size: many; j_call: TRBJ2-3; cdr3_nt: TGCAGTGCTGAACTACTAGCGGGGGTCACAGATACGCAGTATTTT; cdr3_aa: CSAELLAGVTDTQYF
v_call: TRBV19; d_call: TRBD1; clone_size: .; j_call: TRBJ2-7; cdr3_nt: TGTGCCAGCGGGGACAGGGTGGGCGAGCAGTACTTC; cdr3_aa: CASGDRVGEQYF
v_call: TRBV20-1; d_call: .; clone_size: many; j_call: TRBJ2-2; cdr3_nt: TGCAGTGCTGCCTCCCCGAACACCGGGGAGCTGTTCTTT; cdr3_aa: CSAASPNTGELFF
v_call: TRBV15; d_call: .; clone_size: many; j_call: TRBJ1-1; cdr3_nt: TGTGCCACCAGCAGAGATCGGGGGCGTGAAGCTTTCTTT; cdr3_aa: CATSRDRGREAFF
v_call: TRBV9; d_call: TRBD2; clone_size: many; j_call: TRBJ2-1; cdr3_nt: TGTGCCAGCAGCGTAGGGGGTCTAGCGGGGTACAATGAGCAGTTCTTC; cdr3_aa: CASSVGGLAGYNEQFF
v_call: TRBV7-3; d_call: TRBD2; clone_size: many; j_call: TRBJ2-3; cdr3_nt: TGTGCCAGCACTGGCGGGGGGGTTTTTGATACGCAGTATTTT; cdr3_aa: CASTGGGVFDTQYF
v_call: TRBV19; d_call: .; clone_size: many; j_call: TRBJ2-5; cdr3_nt: TGTGCCAGTGGCACCGGACAAGGAGAGACCCAGTACTTC; cdr3_aa: CASGTGQGETQYF
v_call: TRBV10-2; d_call: TRBD1; clone_size: many; j_call: TRBJ1-1; cdr3_nt: TGCGCCAGCAGTGAGTCGGGACAGATGAACACTGAAGCTTTCTTT; cdr3_aa: CASSESGQMNTEAFF
v_call: TRBV6-1; d_call: TRBD1; clone_size: .; j_call: TRBJ2-3; cdr3_nt: TGTGCCAGCAGTGAAGGGACAGGTGCAGATACTCAGTATTTT; cdr3_aa: CASSEGTGADTQYF
v_call: TRBV5-1; d_call: TRBD1; clone_size: many; j_call: TRBJ1-1; cdr3_nt: TGCGCCAGCAGCGCCGGACAGGGGTTCACTGAAGCTTTCTTT; cdr3_aa: CASSAGQGFTEAFF
v_call: TRBV18; d_call: TRBD1; clone_size: many; j_call: TRBJ1-1; cdr3_nt: TGTGCCAGCTCACCGAGGACAGGGGAAATGAACACTGAAGCTTTCTTT; cdr3_aa: CASSPRTGEMNTEAFF
v_call: TRBV5-6; d_call: TRBD1; clone_size: many; j_call: TRBJ2-1; cdr3_nt: TGTGCCAGCAGCTTGTTGGGACAGGGGGCGACTAGGGGCAATGAGCAGTTCTTC; cdr3_aa: CASSLLGQGATRGNEQFF
v_call: TRBV13; d_call: .; clone_size: few; j_call: TRBJ2-1; cdr3_nt: TGTGCCAGCAGCCCCAGTGACGGTAACAATGAGCAGTTCTTC; cdr3_aa: CASSPSDGNNEQFF
v_call: TRBV19; d_call: .; clone_size: many; j_call: TRBJ1-5; cdr3_nt: TGTGCCAGTAGTGGAGGCGCGGGGAGTGAACAGCCCCAGCATTTT; cdr3_aa: CASSGGAGSEQPQHF
v_call: TRBV10-3; d_call: TRBD1; clone_size: many; j_call: TRBJ2-7; cdr3_nt: TGTGCCATCAGGAAGGACAGGGACTACGAGCAGTACTTC; cdr3_aa: CAIRKDRDYEQYF
v_call: TRBV7-2; d_call: TRBD2; clone_size: many; j_call: TRBJ2-7; cdr3_nt: TGTGCCAGCAGCTTATTCAGCGGGAAAAACGAGCAGTACTTC; cdr3_aa: CASSLFSGKNEQYF